The 19 T cell receptor beta chains listed next were all sequenced from one sample in a study of T cell responses to AZD1222 COVID-19 vaccine. The assay was immunoSEQ multiplex PCR, and TCRdb's table has in-frame clones only and misses some. The table includes more than 120,000 clones, around 94% detected once. Sequencing was performed on peripheral blood, taken 28 days after the second AZD1222 dose. The receptor set was obtained from an adult who received the AZD1222 COVID-19 vaccine.

This sequence joins TRBV4-1 and TRBJ1-1; TRBD1 might be the D (5 bases). The germline V gene encodes CDR1 MGHRA and CDR2 YSYEKL. Trimming stripped 4 bases from V and 0 bases from J, with 12 bases between. This CDR3 spans 15 amino acids. CDR3 DNA sequence: TGCGCCAGCAGCCCCCGTGGGGGGTTGAACACTGAAGCTTTCTTT. Protein: CASSPRGGLNTEAFF.

The CDR3 coding sequence is TGTGCCAGCAGCTTAGACTTTGGCGGGGAGCTGTTTTTT. It specifies CASSLDFGGELFF. The chain links TRBV7-6 to TRBJ2-2; no clear D. In germline, CDR1 is SGHVS, CDR2 FNYEAQ. The CDR3 is 13 residues long. Trimming cost V 1 base and J 7 bases, with 7 bases left between them.

The chain is built from TRBV28 and TRBJ2-5; D might be TRBD1 (6 bases). V lost 3 bases to trimming and J lost 1 base, with 12 bases between them. The CDR3 covers 15 residues. Germline-derived CDR1 and CDR2 are MDHEN and SYDVKM. CDR3 loop: CASSFYPGAQETQYF. In nucleotides, the CDR3 is TGTGCCAGCAGTTTCTATCCAGGGGCCCAAGAGACCCAGTACTTC.

V and J are TRBV6-2 or TRBV6-3 and TRBJ1-3; D gene uncertain. This CDR3 region has 12 residues. Germline V gene data show CDR1 as MNHEY and CDR2 as SVGEGT. The germline V and J ends were trimmed by 6 bases and 4 bases, with 7 bases remaining between them. CDR3 DNA: TGTGCCAGCAGCGGGCCCGGAAACACCATATATTTT. This sequence encodes CASSGPGNTIYF.

Only a few counts were recorded for this clone. The gene calls are TRBV5-1 and TRBJ1-2, with D uncertain. Germline V gene data show CDR1 as SGHRS and CDR2 as YFSETQ. Between the trimmed V and J ends, which lost 4 bases and 0 bases, there was a span of 10 bases. This CDR3 is 14 amino acids long. The CDR3 coding sequence is TGCGCCAGCAGCCCCTCCATGGCTAACTATGGCTACACCTTC. Translated: CASSPSMANYGYTF.

The rearrangement uses TRBV3-1 (or the pseudogene TRBV3-2) and TRBJ1-1; D remains unclear. The CDR3 runs to 13 residues. In germline, CDR1 is LGHDT, CDR2 YNNKEL (reference sequence). V gave up 3 bases and J gave up 1 base, with 6 bases separating them. The chain's CDR3 is CASSQASNTEAFF. The CDR3 region has the DNA TGTGCCAGCAGCCAGGCTTCGAACACTGAAGCTTTCTTT.

The chain's CDR3 is CASSPGLGSGYTF. CDR3 nucleotide sequence: TGTGCCAGCAGCCCGGGCCTTGGGAGTGGCTACACCTTC. The chain joins TRBV2 to TRBJ1-2; unclear D gene. The CDR3 runs 13 residues. Germline V gene lookup returns CDR1 SNHLY and CDR2 FYNNEI. V gave up 6 bases and J gave up 7 bases, with 15 bases separating them. The variable domain in full, completed from reference TRBV2 and TRBJ1-2, reads EPEVTQTPSHQVTQMGQEVILRCVPISNHLYFYWYRQILGQKVEFLVSFYNNEISEKSEIFDDQFSVERPDGSNFTLKIRSTKLEDSAMYFCASSPGLGSGYTFGSGTRLTVV.

This clone was recorded once. The chain links TRBV7-2 to TRBJ2-1; 9 bases match TRBD2. Losses at the gene ends were 7 bases for V and 9 bases for J; bases not matched to a gene: 13. The CDR3 runs to 15 residues. Germline lookup yields CDR1 SGHTA and CDR2 FQGNSA. The CDR3 bases are TGTGCCAGCATCCCAGATTTAGCGGGAGCGGGTGAGCAGTTCTTC. It is translated as CASIPDLAGAGEQFF.

This chain joins TRBV7-2 and TRBJ1-1; possibly TRBD1 for D (5 bases). CDR1 and CDR2 from the germline V gene are SGHTA and FQGNSA. The ends were cut back, 6 bases at V and 7 bases at J, with 24 bases in the middle. This CDR3 is built from 16 residues. CDR3 amino acids: CASRAFLGRGVVEAFF. For the CDR3, the DNA is TGTGCCAGCAGAGCTTTTTTGGGACGGGGGGTTGTTGAAGCTTTCTTT.

J is TRBJ1-6 and V is TRBV12-3 or TRBV12-4; no reliable D call. With 0 bases removed from V and 11 bases from J, the gap between germline ends came to 8 bases. The length of the CDR3 is 13 residues. The CDR3 is CASSLAEGAPLHF. The DNA of the CDR3 is TGTGCCAGCAGTTTAGCGGAAGGCGCACCCCTCCACTTT.

This chain uses TRBV5-4 with TRBJ1-1; perhaps TRBD1 as D (6 bases). From germline, CDR1 is SGHNT and CDR2 YYREEE (reference sequence). The CDR3 consists of 14 residues. V gave up 4 bases and J gave up 0 bases, with 10 bases separating them. The CDR3 sequence: CASSKGQMNTEAFF. The CDR3, as DNA: TGTGCCAGCAGCAAGGGACAAATGAACACTGAAGCTTTCTTT.

The chain is built from TRBV28 and TRBJ2-7; D not resolved. The CDR3 covers 14 residues. The germline V and J ends were trimmed by 6 bases and 2 bases, with 14 bases remaining between them. Per germline, CDR1 MDHEN and CDR2 SYDVKM. The CDR3 region has the DNA TGTGCCAGCAGCGCACCTTGGAGCCCCTACGAGCAGTACTTC. Translated: CASSAPWSPYEQYF.

The chain uses TRBV30 and TRBJ1-5; D is unresolved. The CDR3 totals 14 residues. CDR1 is GTSNPN and CDR2 is SVGIG in the germline V gene (reference sequence). Between the trimmed V and J ends, which lost 2 bases and 6 bases, there was a span of 14 bases. This CDR3 reads CAWSPSGSGQPQHF. The CDR3 bases are TGTGCCTGGAGTCCCTCCGGATCCGGTCAGCCCCAGCATTTT.

Note on this clone: One end of the junction varies from germline; a read error may be responsible. The chain carries TRBV4-1 and TRBJ1-5; D call uncertain. CDR3 length: 13 residues. Germline CDR1 is MGHRA and CDR2 is YSYEKL. CDR3 in DNA: TGCGCCAGCAGCCAAGAGGGCAAACAGCCCCAGCATTTT. This sequence encodes CASSQEGKQPQHF.

The V gene is TRBV7-9, the J gene TRBJ2-7, with a possible D match to TRBD1 (6 bases). CDR3 length: 14 residues. Germline CDR1 SEHNR, CDR2 FQNEAQ (reference sequence). V lost 5 bases and J 3 bases, leaving 14 bases between the germline ends. The CDR3 protein is CASSPPGHLYEQYF. In nucleotides, the CDR3 is TGTGCCAGCAGCCCTCCGGGACACCTCTACGAGCAGTACTTC.

This chain joins TRBV4-2 and TRBJ2-1; D gene uncertain. The V end lost 0 bases, the J end lost 8 bases, and 11 bases lay between the germline ends. CDR1 LGHNA and CDR2 YNFKEQ come from the germline V gene. This CDR3 region has 14 residues. For the CDR3, the DNA is TGTGCCAGCAGCCAAGAACGGTCCCGAGATGAGCAGTTCTTC. It encodes CASSQERSRDEQFF.

J is TRBJ2-5 and V is TRBV25-1; D uncertain. The CDR3 runs 11 residues. The V and J ends lost 6 bases and 6 bases respectively, with 8 bases between them. The germline V gene has CDR1 MGHDK and CDR2 SYGVNS. The CDR3 nucleotides read TGTGCCAGCAGAGGATCGAAGACCCAGTACTTC. Its translation: CASRGSKTQYF.

A single count supports this clone. V usage is TRBV21-1 and J usage is TRBJ2-2; the D segment call TRBD1 is taken from the table without a DNA check. TRBV21-1 counts as a pseudogene. This CDR3 has 17 amino acids. The CDR3 DNA follows: TGTGCCAGCAGCAAAGAGGACAGGGGTCGGGGCACCGGGGAGCTGTTTTTT. Protein: CASSKEDRGRGTGELFF.

This clone has just one count. V usage is TRBV19 and J usage is TRBJ1-5; D unclear. This CDR3 is built from 17 residues. The ends were cut back, 2 bases at V and 0 bases at J, with 14 bases in the middle. CDR1 and CDR2 (germline): LNHDA, SQIVND (reference sequence). Here the CDR3 reads CASSITSKWSSNQPQHF. CDR3 DNA sequence: TGTGCCAGTAGTATAACGAGTAAGTGGAGTAGCAATCAGCCCCAGCATTTT.